These T cell receptor beta chains were read from a single sample in a study of T cell repertoires in cytomegalovirus infection. These TCRs' antigens remain unknown. Each CDR3 protein gets one entry after TCRdb re-called the reads with MiXCR. Of approximately 500,000 distinct CDR3 sequences in the sample, about 33% were seen once. The sample consisted of cultured PBMCs, taken from culture after CMV antigen stimulation. Receptors originate from a human donor in good health (CMV status not recorded). Some clones in this sample may be carry-over from other donors' samples. The CDR3 runs from the conserved cysteine through the conserved F or W. A D gene is named only where the DNA matches it firmly. The listing skips clone size in some rows; elsewhere it reads once, few, many or a size class.

d_gene	abundance	j_gene	v_gene	CDR3nt	CDR3aa
-	many	TRBJ2-3	TRBV7-2	TGTGCCAGCAGCCGGAAGGGAACAACTAGCACAGATACGCAGTATTTT	CASSRKGTTSTDTQYF
TRBD1	-	TRBJ2-7	TRBV28	TGTGCCACAGGGACAGGGCCCGGCGAGCAGTACTTC	CATGTGPGEQYF
-	many	TRBJ1-2	TRBV7-2	TGTGCCAGCAGCTCCGGGCCGAGGGGCGGCTACACCTTC	CASSSGPRGGYTF
TRBD2	-	TRBJ2-1	TRBV20-1	TGCAGTGCTAGAGATAGACTAGCGGGAGGGTATGAGCAGTTCTTC	CSARDRLAGGYEQFF
TRBD1	-	TRBJ1-1	TRBV2	TGTGCCAGCAGGGGGCTCGGGACAGCCATCGGGGGCACTGAAGCTTTCTTT	CASRGLGTAIGGTEAFF
TRBD1	few	TRBJ1-5	TRBV12-3/TRBV12-4	TGTGCCAGCAGTTTAAAAGGGACAGGGCCGGGAAATTTT	CASSLKGTGPGNF
TRBD2	few	TRBJ2-3	TRBV5-1	TGCGCCAGCAGCTTGATTTCCCAAGCGGGGAGCACAGATACGCAGTATTTT	CASSLISQAGSTDTQYF
-	-	TRBJ1-5	TRBV6-2/TRBV6-3	TGTGCCAGCAGATACGGGCTTAGCAATCAGCCCCAGCATTTT	CASRYGLSNQPQHF
-	few	TRBJ1-5	TRBV7-8	TGTGCCAGCAGCTTAGGGGCAGGGGTTAGTCAGCCCCAGCATTTT	CASSLGAGVSQPQHF
TRBD2	many	TRBJ2-2	TRBV7-3	TGTGCCAGCAGCTCCTCCCGAGTAGCGGGAAGGAACACCGGGGAGCTGTTTTTT	CASSSSRVAGRNTGELFF
-	few	TRBJ1-5	TRBV6-2/TRBV6-3	TGTGCCACCATGGACTACCTCAATCAGCCCCAGCATTTT	CATMDYLNQPQHF
TRBD2	few	TRBJ2-2	TRBV19	TGTGCCAGTAGTCTCGGACTAGCGGGAGATTTAAACACCGGGGAGCTGTTTTTT	CASSLGLAGDLNTGELFF
-	-	TRBJ1-1	TRBV12-3/TRBV12-4	TGTGCCAGCAGTCCAGACAGTAAAGAAGCTTTCTTT	CASSPDSKEAFF
-	-	TRBJ2-1	TRBV6-6	TGTGCCAGCAGTCGCGACCGGGCCCTTTACAATGAGCAGTTCTTC	CASSRDRALYNEQFF
TRBD2	few	TRBJ2-7	TRBV7-2	TGTGCCAGCAGCTTAACACACTTGGGACTAGCGGGAGACGTCGAGCAGTACTTC	CASSLTHLGLAGDVEQYF
TRBD2	-	TRBJ2-1	TRBV18	TGTGCCAGCTCTCTGACTAGCGGGTACTCCTACAATGAGCAGTTCTTC	CASSLTSGYSYNEQFF
-	few	TRBJ2-7	TRBV27	TGTGCCAGCAGTTTTATGCCGCTATCTCGGGCTTCCCCCTACGAGCAGTACTTC	CASSFMPLSRASPYEQYF
TRBD1	-	TRBJ2-2	TRBV7-6	TGTGCCAGCAGCTCGGGACAGGGGGACGTGATCACCGGGGAGCTGTTTTTT	CASSSGQGDVITGELFF
-	once	TRBJ1-2	TRBV7-4	TGTGCCAGCAGCTTAGAGTTGCGGCACTATGGCTACACCTTC	CASSLELRHYGYTF
-	-	TRBJ1-2	TRBV7-2	TGTGCCAGCAGCTTAGGAGTACGGGATGGCTGCACCTTC	CASSLGVRDGCTF
-	-	TRBJ1-2	TRBV19	TGTGCCAGTAAAGAACAGGGTCGGACCCGCGACTATGGCTACACCTTC	CASKEQGRTRDYGYTF
-	few	TRBJ2-7	TRBV4-3	TGCGCCAGCAGTCAGCTTCTTGGCCCGCACTACGAGCAGTACTTC	CASSQLLGPHYEQYF
-	few	TRBJ1-2	TRBV28	TGTGCCAGCAGTTTACGGTACAGTTCTAACTATGGCTACACCTTC	CASSLRYSSNYGYTF
TRBD1	once	TRBJ1-2	TRBV19	TGTGCCAGTACCCCGGACAGGGGCCATGGCTACACCTTC	CASTPDRGHGYTF
-	few	TRBJ1-5	TRBV6-2/TRBV6-3	TGTGCCAGCAGTTACGGGGCTAGGGCAGGGGTGTCCCAACAGCCCCAGCATTTT	CASSYGARAGVSQQPQHF
-	many	TRBJ2-3	TRBV7-6	TGTGCCAGCAGCTTAGGGGTCGCAGGGCGCGCCACAGATACGCAGTATTTT	CASSLGVAGRATDTQYF
-	few	TRBJ2-3	TRBV6-1	TGTGCCAGCAGTGAAGGGAACAGCGGATTCACAGATACGCAGTATTTT	CASSEGNSGFTDTQYF
-	few	TRBJ2-5	TRBV7-2	TGTGCCAGCAGCTCTTTGGAGACCCAGTACTTC	CASSSLETQYF
TRBD1	few	TRBJ2-5	TRBV7-2	TGTGCCAGCGGAGGACATGGGACAGGGGCCCGGAGGGAGACCCAGTACTTC	CASGGHGTGARRETQYF
TRBD1	-	TRBJ1-2	TRBV18	TGTGCCAGCTCACCACCGGACAGGGGGCCAAATGGCTACACCTTC	CASSPPDRGPNGYTF
-	-	TRBJ2-7	TRBV7-2	TGTGCCAGCAGCTTATTCTCCCCTCACTACGAGCAGTACTTC	CASSLFSPHYEQYF
-	-	TRBJ1-2	TRBV29-1	TGCAGCGTTGAAGGGGGAAATGGCCGTGGCTACACCTTC	CSVEGGNGRGYTF
TRBD2	-	TRBJ2-1	TRBV7-2	TGTGCCAGCAGCTTAGTACTAGCGGGAGGGATTGAGCAGTTCTTC	CASSLVLAGGIEQFF
-	-	TRBJ2-7	TRBV6-2/TRBV6-3	TGTGCCAGCAGTTACGGAGGGCCAGTCTACGAGCAGTACTTC	CASSYGGPVYEQYF
-	-	TRBJ2-3	TRBV20-1	TGCAGTGCTAGGACATCAGACGGGCCCACATACACAGATACGCAGTATTTT	CSARTSDGPTYTDTQYF
TRBD1	-	TRBJ2-1	TRBV5-6	TGTGCCAGCAGCCCCCACAGGGGGATTACGGTCTTC	CASSPHRGITVF
-	-	TRBJ1-4	TRBV7-2	TGTGCCAGCAGCTCACGGACATTTCCTCCTGAAAAACTGTTTTTT	CASSSRTFPPEKLFF
-	-	TRBJ2-2	TRBV19	TGTGCCAGTGGCTGGGCCACCGGGGAGCTGTTTTTT	CASGWATGELFF
TRBD2	-	TRBJ2-3	TRBV7-2	TGTGCCAGCAGCTCTAGCGGGAGAGATACAGATACGCAGTATTTT	CASSSSGRDTDTQYF